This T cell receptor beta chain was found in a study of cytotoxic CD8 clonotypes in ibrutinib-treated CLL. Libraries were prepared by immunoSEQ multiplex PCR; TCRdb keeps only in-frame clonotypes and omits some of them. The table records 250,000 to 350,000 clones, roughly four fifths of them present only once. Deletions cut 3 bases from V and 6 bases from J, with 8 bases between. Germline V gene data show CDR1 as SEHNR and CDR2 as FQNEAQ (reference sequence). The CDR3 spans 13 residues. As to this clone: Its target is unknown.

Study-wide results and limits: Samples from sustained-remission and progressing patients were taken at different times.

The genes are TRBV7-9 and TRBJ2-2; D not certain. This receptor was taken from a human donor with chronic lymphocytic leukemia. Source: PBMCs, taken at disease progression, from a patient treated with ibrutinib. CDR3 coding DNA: TGTGCCAGCAGCTTTTTTCAATCCGGGGAGCTGTTTTTT. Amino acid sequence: CASSFFQSGELFF.